The sequence of this T cell receptor (beta chain) was determined in a study of T cells in women clearing cervical HPV infection. Looking at the study overall: Women with histologically confirmed HPV16-related CIN3 or worse, 2 with invasive cancer, served as cases. No precancer developed; the control's incident HPV16 infection cleared within 12 months.

For this clone: The read is 3 residues too short to cover the CDR3 end, so that end is filled in from the germline J gene.

The CDR3 runs to 14 residues. From germline, CDR1 is DFQATT and CDR2 SNEGSKA (reference sequence). The V and J ends lost 0 bases and 7 bases, in that order; junction bases with no gene match: 6. Generated by immunoSEQ multiplex PCR, the TCRdb table keeps only in-frame clones and is missing some. The sample shows over 10,000 clones, and approximately 22% sits with its ten largest clones. V is TRBV20-1 and J is TRBJ1-2; 9 nucleotides line up with TRBD1. The clonotype comes from a woman between 18 and 70 years old with a cervical HPV16 infection that either progressed to CIN3+ or cleared (not recorded which). The specimen sequenced was blood buffy coat. CDR3 DNA, as far as it was read: TGCAGTGCTAGAGATCCGGGACAGGGCTTTGGC. Residues: CSARDPGQGFG. The whole CDR3 protein reads CSARDPGQGFGYTF.